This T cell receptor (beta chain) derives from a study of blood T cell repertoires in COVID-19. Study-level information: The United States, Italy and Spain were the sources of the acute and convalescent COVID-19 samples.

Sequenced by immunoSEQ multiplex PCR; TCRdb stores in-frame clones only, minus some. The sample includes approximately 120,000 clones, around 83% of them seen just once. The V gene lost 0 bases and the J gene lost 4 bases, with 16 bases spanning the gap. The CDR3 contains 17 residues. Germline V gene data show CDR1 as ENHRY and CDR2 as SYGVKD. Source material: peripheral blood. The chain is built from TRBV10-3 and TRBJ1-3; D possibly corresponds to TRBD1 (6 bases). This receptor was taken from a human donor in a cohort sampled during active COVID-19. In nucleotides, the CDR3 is TGTGCCATCAGTGAGTCTCACCCGGGACAAGCAGGAAACACCATATATTTT. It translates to CAISESHPGQAGNTIYF.